The 5 T cell receptor beta chains presented below share a single source sample, sequenced in a study of blood T cells in healthy people across ages. A second PCR of 7 to 11 cycles used a sample-barcoded 5' primer and a J-beta primer mix. TCRdb reanalysed the 5' RACE reads using MiXCR and keeps one entry per CDR3 protein. The top ten clones hold over 2% of a sample with 1.5 million to 2 million distinct CDR3 sequences, about 49% of them seen once. Sequenced material: blood. Receptors originate from a woman aged 40 to 50 in good health.

As for this clonotype: At one of its ends the junction is not consistent with the germline gene, which may arise from a read error. The rearrangement joins TRBV6-1 to TRBJ2-7, with D possibly TRBD1 on 5 matching bases. The CDR3 consists of 13 residues. Germline assignment: CDR1 MNHNS and CDR2 SASEGT. The CDR3 nucleotides are TGTGCCAGCAGTGAAACAGGACCCTACGAGCGGTACTTC. Translation gives CASSETGPYERYF.

The V and J genes are TRBV5-6 and TRBJ2-5; 7 bases align to TRBD2. This CDR3 is 15 amino acids long. Unmatched junction bases numbered 8, after V lost 4 bases and J lost 2 bases. Germline assignment: CDR1 SGHDT and CDR2 YYEEEE. This CDR3 is CASSLWGGIQETQYF. In DNA, the CDR3 is TGTGCCAGCAGCCTGTGGGGGGGTATACAAGAGACCCAGTACTTC.

This clonotype was recorded once. The chain uses TRBV5-6 and TRBJ2-5; D might be TRBD1 or TRBD2, each matching 6 bases. Judging by the DNA end, TRBJ2-7 fits better; the J call may be wrong. The CDR3 loop spans 15 amino acids. CDR1 is SGHDT, CDR2 YYEEEE, per germline. CDR3 coding DNA: TGTGCCAGCAGCTTGGTTGGGGGGCAGTACTACGAGCAGTACTTC. Its protein is CASSLVGGQYYEQYF.

V is TRBV7-2 and J is TRBJ2-7; D may be TRBD1 (6 bases). The CDR3 is 15 amino acids. V gave up 4 bases and J gave up 5 bases, with 18 bases separating them. Germline-derived CDR1 and CDR2 are SGHTA and FQGNSA. The CDR3 loop is CASSSSGQYLHEQYF. In DNA form, the CDR3 reads TGTGCCAGCAGCTCCAGCGGACAGTACCTCCACGAGCAGTACTTC.

This chain joins TRBV12-3 or TRBV12-4 and TRBJ2-7; TRBD2 agrees at 11 bases. This CDR3 has 18 amino acids. J lost 7 bases, V lost 4 bases, and 18 bases had no gene match. The CDR3 is CASSWGPSGGHSYNEQYF. CDR3 coding DNA: TGTGCCAGCAGTTGGGGGCCTAGCGGGGGGCACTCCTACAATGAGCAGTACTTC.